The 16 T cell receptor beta chains below were found in one sample sequenced in a study of PD-1 blockade in classical Hodgkin lymphoma. Assay: immunoSEQ multiplex PCR; the TCRdb copy retains only in-frame clones and omits some. The table lists 11,000 or so clones, around 84% of them singletons, with just over 35% in the top ten. The time point is: cycle 4 day 1 (C4D1), after 6 weeks of nivolumab. There was relapse after autologous stem cell transplantation in every patient, and there was variation in brentuximab vedotin exposure. Through magnetic negative selection, CD8+ T cells were separated from PBMCs that had been thawed. The sample consisted of CD8+ T cells from blood, taken before the fourth cycle of nivolumab. The receptors were sampled from a human donor with classical Hodgkin lymphoma. The donor label of this sample is uncertain.

The chain has TRBV7-2 and TRBJ1-5; D may be TRBD1 (5 bases). The V gene's germline CDR1 is SGHTA and CDR2 FQGNSA. V lost 4 bases, J lost 1 base, and 11 bases lay in between. The CDR3 spans 15 residues. The CDR3 protein is CASSSDSGSNQPQHF. CDR3 sequence (DNA): TGTGCCAGCAGCTCTGACAGCGGGAGCAATCAGCCCCAGCATTTT.

This clone was found once. The V call is TRBV11-2, the J call TRBJ2-1; TRBD2 agrees at 7 bases. CDR3 length equals 18 residues. CDR1 and CDR2 (germline): SGHAT, FQNNGV. V lost 0 bases to trimming and J lost 0 bases; unmatched junction nucleotides: 8. The CDR3 region has the DNA TGTGCCAGCAGCTTAGATCACCCAGCGGGAAGCTCCTACAATGAGCAGTTCTTC. As protein: CASSLDHPAGSSYNEQFF.

The chain couples TRBV19 to TRBJ2-1; D uncertain. V dropped 3 bases and J dropped 0 bases, with 12 bases sitting between them. The CDR3 has 16 amino acids. Germline V CDR1 and CDR2: LNHDA, SQIVND (reference sequence). The CDR3 sequence: CASSMLADISYNEQFF. In DNA, the CDR3 is TGTGCCAGTAGTATGTTGGCGGATATCTCCTACAATGAGCAGTTCTTC.

This chain uses TRBV6-4 with TRBJ2-3, with D perhaps matching TRBD1 or TRBD2 (6 bases each). V lost 3 bases and J 3 bases, leaving 10 bases between the germline ends. The germline gives CDR1 MRHNA, CDR2 SNTAGT. This CDR3 contains 14 residues. The CDR3 sequence: CASSEGGLTDTQYF. The DNA of the CDR3 is TGTGCCAGCAGTGAAGGGGGGCTGACAGATACGCAGTATTTT.

The J gene is TRBJ2-5, the V gene TRBV28, with 7 bases identical to TRBD1. CDR1 is MDHEN, CDR2 SYDVKM, per germline. The CDR3 spans 16 residues. V lost 4 bases and J lost 7; bases outside the gene matches: 15. CDR3 amino acids: CASSSQQGLSLLTQYF. The CDR3 nucleotides are TGTGCCAGCAGTTCCCAACAGGGGCTTTCCTTATTGACCCAGTACTTC.

The chain has TRBV6-5 and TRBJ1-1, with D unresolved. The length of the CDR3 is 14 residues. Germline V lookup: CDR1 MNHEY, CDR2 SVGAGI. Trimming removed 0 bases at V and 1 base at J, with 6 bases between. The CDR3: CASSYSRQNTEAFF. The CDR3 DNA reads TGTGCCAGCAGTTACTCACGACAGAACACTGAAGCTTTCTTT.

J is TRBJ2-1 and V is TRBV6-4; 7 bases are shared with TRBD2. Per germline, CDR1 MRHNA and CDR2 SNTAGT. V was clipped by 4 bases and J by 9 bases; unmatched bases: 12. CDR3 length: 15 amino acids. CDR3 in DNA: TGTGCCAGCAGTGTATCGGGGGAGGGGTCAAGTGAGCAGTTCTTC. Translation gives CASSVSGEGSSEQFF.

The rearrangement joins TRBV4-1 to TRBJ1-1; D call uncertain. Germline V gene lookup returns CDR1 MGHRA and CDR2 YSYEKL. This CDR3 is built from 14 residues. The V and J ends lost 1 base and 6 bases respectively, with 12 bases between them. This CDR3 reads CASSQGVGLAEAFF. Here the CDR3 DNA reads TGCGCCAGCAGCCAAGGGGTGGGGTTAGCTGAAGCTTTCTTT.

The rearrangement uses TRBV5-4 and TRBJ2-7; 10 bases line up with TRBD2. V was clipped by 4 bases and J by 3 bases; unmatched bases: 7. This CDR3 spans 15 amino acids. CDR1 is SGHNT, CDR2 YYREEE, per germline (reference sequence). The CDR3 region is CASSARGLADYEQYF. Written as DNA, the CDR3 is TGTGCCAGCAGCGCCCGCGGACTAGCGGACTACGAGCAGTACTTC.

This clone was counted a few times. V and J are TRBV19 and TRBJ1-2, with TRBD1 matching 7 bases. Germline V gives CDR1 LNHDA, CDR2 SQIVND (reference sequence). The CDR3 loop spans 12 amino acids. V lost 11 bases and J lost 7; bases outside the gene matches: 10. CDR3: CAGSTGALGYTF. CDR3 nucleotide sequence: TGTGCCGGGTCCACAGGGGCGCTTGGCTACACCTTC.

A few counts support this clone. V is TRBV5-6 and J is TRBJ1-2; weak D call: TRBD1 (5 bases). The length of the CDR3 is 12 residues. The germline CDR1 and CDR2 sequences are SGHDT and YYEEEE. With 3 bases removed from V and 4 bases from J, the gap between germline ends came to 7 bases. The CDR3 here is CASSSQGYGYTF. Written as DNA, the CDR3 is TGTGCCAGCAGCTCCCAGGGCTATGGCTACACCTTC.

The J gene is TRBJ2-2, the V gene TRBV5-8; D is ambiguous. The CDR3 loop spans 14 amino acids. From germline, CDR1 is SGHTS and CDR2 YDEGEE. V gave up 1 base and J gave up 1 base, with 5 bases separating them. The CDR3 loop reads CASSLIQNTGELFF. The CDR3 DNA reads as TGTGCCAGCAGCTTGATCCAGAACACCGGGGAGCTGTTTTTT.

V and J are TRBV11-2 and TRBJ1-3; a weak D match, TRBD1 (6 bases). The V end was cut by 1 base, the J end by 0 bases, with 16 bases between. Per the germline V gene, CDR1 is SGHAT and CDR2 is FQNNGV. The CDR3 consists of 18 residues. CDR3 sequence reads: CASSLGAGQGSSGNTIYF. DNA for the CDR3: TGTGCCAGCAGCTTAGGGGCGGGGCAGGGGAGCTCTGGAAACACCATATATTTT.

This clone is a singleton in its sample. The chain employs TRBV28 and TRBJ2-3, with TRBD1 as a possible D gene (7 bases). There are 15 residues in the CDR3. Between the trimmed V and J ends, which lost 6 bases and 3 bases, there was a span of 16 bases. CDR1 and CDR2 (germline): MDHEN, SYDVKM. DNA for the CDR3: TGTGCCAGCAGGCATCAGGGGGGCGGGACAGATACGCAGTATTTT. The encoded protein is CASRHQGGGTDTQYF. The full variable domain, completed using reference TRBV28 and TRBJ2-3, is DVKVTQSSRYLVKRTGEKVFLECVQDMDHENMFWYRQDPGLGLRLIYFSYDVKMKEKGDIPEGYSVSREKKERFSLILESASTNQTSMYLCASRHQGGGTDTQYFGPGTRLTVL.

This clone was recorded once. The gene calls are TRBV14 and TRBJ2-5, with D perhaps given as TRBD1 or TRBD2 (7 bases each). V lost 4 bases, J lost 5 bases, and 23 bases lay in between. Per germline, CDR1 SGHDN and CDR2 FVKESK. The CDR3 has 17 residues. The CDR3 DNA reads as TGTGCCAGCAGCCTAGGGGAGGGGGCTTATTATATGGAGACCCAGTACTTC. Protein sequence: CASSLGEGAYYMETQYF.

This clone ranks as medium-sized. The chain uses TRBV13 and TRBJ1-1, with TRBD1 as a possible D gene (5 bases). The CDR3 contains 15 residues. V was trimmed by 6 bases and J by 0 bases, leaving 14 bases between them. Germline CDR1 and CDR2: PRHDT and FYEKMQ (reference sequence). The CDR3 coding sequence is TGTGCCAGCAGGACCCGGGGGGGACTGAACACTGAAGCTTTCTTT. The encoded protein is CASRTRGGLNTEAFF.